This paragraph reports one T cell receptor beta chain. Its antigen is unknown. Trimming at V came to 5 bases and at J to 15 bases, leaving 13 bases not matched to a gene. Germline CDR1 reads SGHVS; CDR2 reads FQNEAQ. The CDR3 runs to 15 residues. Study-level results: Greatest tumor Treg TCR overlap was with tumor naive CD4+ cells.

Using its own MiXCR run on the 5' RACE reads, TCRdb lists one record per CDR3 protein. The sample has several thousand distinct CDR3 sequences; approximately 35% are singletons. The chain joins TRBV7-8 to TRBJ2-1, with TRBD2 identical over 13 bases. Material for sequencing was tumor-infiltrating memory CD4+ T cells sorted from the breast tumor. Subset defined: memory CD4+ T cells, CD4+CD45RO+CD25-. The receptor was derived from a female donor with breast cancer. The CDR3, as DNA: TGTGCCAGCAGCCCGTGGACTAGCGGGAGATGGGGGGGGTTCTTC. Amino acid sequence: CASSPWTSGRWGGFF.